What follows describes a single T cell receptor (beta chain). Germline values: CDR1 SQVTM, CDR2 ANQGSEA. The CDR3 contains 13 residues. Trimming left V 7 bases short and J 6 bases short, with 18 bases between. Reverse transcribed after extraction, RNA yielded cDNA as the sequencing template. The assay was immunoSEQ multiplex PCR, and TCRdb's table has in-frame clones only and misses some. The table includes roughly 150,000 clones, around 57% detected once. This sample was included in a study of CD8+ T cells in alopecia areata. This sequence joins TRBV29-1 and TRBJ1-1; the D gene is possibly TRBD1 (5 bases). Material: CD4+ T cells sorted from blood. The sequence derives from a human donor in good health. CDR3 amino acids: CSAMWRGKAEAFF. CDR3 coding DNA: TGCAGCGCCATGTGGAGGGGTAAGGCTGAAGCTTTCTTT.